This T cell receptor (beta chain) was identified during a study of T cells in Graves' hyperthyroidism and ophthalmopathy. Study outcomes and limitations: Also found in blood were most expanded thyroid clonotypes above 0.001.

RNA transcripts served as the template for amplifying TCR beta CDR3 regions. A first-round RT-PCR of the TCR CDR3 used the HTBI primer set. Each CDR3 protein is one row after TCRdb ran MiXCR on the multiplex PCR reads. The data hold some 720,000 distinct CDR3 sequences, with roughly 15% observed a single time. Trimming shortened V by 3 bases and J by 8 bases, and 8 bases separated the two germline ends. In germline, CDR1 is KGHDR, CDR2 SFDVKD. This CDR3 has 12 residues. Orbital computed tomography and thyroid ultrasound, together with serum TRAb and thyroxine and clinical symptoms, were used for diagnoses. With regard to this clonotype: What it binds is unknown.

Material for sequencing was blood. This chain uses TRBV24-1 with TRBJ2-3; D is unclear. This receptor was taken from a young man with Graves' hyperthyroidism. CDR3 sequence: CATSDGTSTQYF. In DNA form, the CDR3 reads TGTGCCACCAGTGATGGAACGAGTACGCAGTATTTT.